This record looks at one T cell receptor beta chain sequence and its context. The study drew participants aged about 18 to 90 years from about two dozen US areas. The study assigned cohorts using participant-reported clinical history. Only in-frame clones appear in the TCRdb table, and some are missing; sequencing was by immunoSEQ multiplex PCR. This sample has roughly 250,000 clones, with more than 75% found just once. The data belong to a study of blood T cell repertoires in COVID-19. Study summary: Specimens from acute and convalescent COVID-19 originated in the United States, Italy and Spain.

Trimming at V came to 3 bases and at J to 4 bases, leaving 6 bases not matched to a gene. Germline V gives CDR1 SGDLS, CDR2 YYNGEE. CDR3 length: 16 amino acids. This chain connects TRBV9 to TRBJ2-3; 12 positions match TRBD2. This sequence originates from a woman aged 50 to 60 who had recovered from COVID-19. The sample comprised PBMCs or T cells enriched from blood (not recorded which). The CDR3: CASSARLAGDPDTQYF. CDR3 coding DNA: TGTGCCAGCAGCGCACGACTAGCGGGAGATCCAGATACGCAGTATTTT. The variable domain in full, with the rest retrieved from reference TRBV9 and TRBJ2-3, is DSGVTQTPKHLITATGQRVTLRCSPRSGDLSVYWYQQSLDQGLQFLIQYYNGEERAKGNILERFSAQQFPDLHSELNLSSLELGDSALYFCASSARLAGDPDTQYFGPGTRLTVL.